The 28 T cell receptor beta chains below come from one sample, sequenced in a study of immune evolution from preneoplasia to lung adenocarcinoma. Sequenced by immunoSEQ multiplex PCR; TCRdb stores in-frame clones only, minus some. The repertoire has about 41,000 clones, over 75% of them found once; the top ten carry about 4.7%. Sequencing was performed on FFPE invasive lung adenocarcinoma tissue. The receptors shown here come from a person in their sixties or seventies with lung adenocarcinoma.

This chain joins TRBV15 and TRBJ1-2; D is perhaps TRBD1 (6 bases). The V gene's germline CDR1 is LNHNV and CDR2 YYDKDF (reference sequence). V was shortened by 0 bases and J by 7 bases, with 12 bases between the two germline ends. The CDR3 loop spans 14 amino acids. The chain's CDR3 is CATSRDPQGSGYTF. The CDR3 DNA is TGTGCCACCAGCAGAGATCCACAGGGTTCTGGCTACACCTTC.

DNA of the CDR3: TGTGCCAGCAGCTTAGAACAGGGTAGGGGCTACACCTTC. Its protein is CASSLEQGRGYTF. This sequence joins TRBV11-2 and TRBJ1-2; TRBD1 might be the D (6 bases). V was clipped by 0 bases and J by 8 bases, with 10 bases between them. Germline V gene lookup returns CDR1 SGHAT and CDR2 FQNNGV. The CDR3 covers 13 residues.

The chain carries TRBV28 and TRBJ2-1, with 8 nucleotides matching TRBD2. Trimming took 7 bases from V and 8 from J; bases not matched to a gene: 13. The CDR3 extends over 15 amino acids. CDR1 is MDHEN and CDR2 is SYDVKM in the germline V gene. The DNA for the CDR3 is TGTGCCAGCATTATAGCGGGAAAGAATCGGGATGAGCAGTTCTTC. This translates into CASIIAGKNRDEQFF.

The gene calls are TRBV30 and TRBJ2-4, with a tentative D call TRBD1 (6 bases). CDR1 is GTSNPN, CDR2 SVGIG, per germline (reference sequence). Trimming left V 1 base short and J 6 bases short, with 7 bases between. The CDR3 contains 12 residues. The CDR3 bases are TGTGCCTGGAGTGAGGGGGTAAACATTCAGTACTTC. It is translated as CAWSEGVNIQYF.

The chain uses TRBV5-1 and TRBJ2-2; tentatively, D is TRBD2 (6 bases). The germline gives CDR1 SGHRS, CDR2 YFSETQ. Trimming removed 3 bases from V and 6 bases from J, with 9 bases in between. The CDR3 covers 13 residues. The CDR3 DNA is TGCGCCAGCAGCTCCAGGGAGGCCGGGGAGCTGTTTTTT. This sequence encodes CASSSREAGELFF.

The chain combines TRBV7-9 with TRBJ1-1; D remains unclear. The CDR3 is made up of 13 amino acids. CDR1 and CDR2 (germline): SEHNR, FQNEAQ (reference sequence). Trimming cost V 3 bases and J 5 bases, with 10 bases left between them. CDR3 residues: CASSFGEWTEAFF. CDR3 sequence (DNA): TGTGCCAGCAGCTTCGGGGAGTGGACTGAAGCTTTCTTT. Full variable domain (outside the CDR3, taken from reference TRBV7-9 and TRBJ1-1): DTGVSQNPRHKITKRGQNVTFRCDPISEHNRLYWYRQTLGQGPEFLTYFQNEAQLEKSRLLSDRFSAERPKGSFSTLEIQRTEQGDSAMYLCASSFGEWTEAFFGQGTRLTVV.

The chain couples TRBV11-2 to TRBJ2-7, with 12 bases aligning to TRBD2. The V and J ends lost 0 bases and 3 bases, in that order; junction bases with no gene match: 0. Per germline, CDR1 SGHAT and CDR2 FQNNGV. CDR3 length: 15 residues. This CDR3 is CASSLEGLAGYEQYF. The CDR3 region has the DNA TGTGCCAGCAGCTTAGAGGGACTAGCGGGCTACGAGCAGTACTTC.

V usage is TRBV21-1 and J usage is TRBJ2-2; the D segment call TRBD2 is taken from the table without a DNA check. TRBV21-1 is labeled a pseudogene. The length of the CDR3 is 16 residues. The CDR3 loop is CASSSSGRAYTGELFF. Here the CDR3 DNA reads TGTGCCAGCAGCTCTAGCGGGAGGGCGTACACCGGGGAGCTGTTTTTT.

The rearrangement joins TRBV6-5 to TRBJ1-1; 7 bases are a match to TRBD1. Germline V gene lookup returns CDR1 MNHEY and CDR2 SVGAGI. This CDR3 is 14 amino acids long. V shed 5 bases, J shed 1 base, and the junction held 4 bases outside the gene matches. DNA of the CDR3: TGTGCCAGCAGTCCAGGGGGGACGAACACTGAAGCTTTCTTT. The encoded protein is CASSPGGTNTEAFF.

The chain uses TRBV20-1 and TRBJ2-7; D unclear. This CDR3 spans 10 amino acids. Deletions cut 7 bases from V and 3 bases from J, with 7 bases between. Germline values: CDR1 DFQATT, CDR2 SNEGSKA (reference sequence). The CDR3 DNA reads as TGCAGTGTTAGGGACTACGAGCAGTACTTC. Residues: CSVRDYEQYF.

This chain joins TRBV5-1 and TRBJ2-1; maybe TRBD2 (5 bases). The CDR3 consists of 16 residues. V lost 3 bases and J 10 bases, leaving 23 bases between the germline ends. The germline V gene has CDR1 SGHRS and CDR2 YFSETQ. The CDR3 loop reads CASSWRTGPLSEEQFF. The DNA for the CDR3 is TGCGCCAGCAGCTGGCGGACTGGGCCTCTTAGCGAAGAGCAGTTCTTC. Full variable domain (missing parts from reference TRBV5-1 and TRBJ2-1): KAGVTQTPRYLIKTRGQQVTLSCSPISGHRSVSWYQQTPGQGLQFLFEYFSETQRNKGNFPGRFSGRQFSNSRSEMNVSTLELGDSALYLCASSWRTGPLSEEQFFGPGTRLTVL.

This chain connects TRBV10-3 to TRBJ1-4; no firm D call. Germline V gives CDR1 ENHRY, CDR2 SYGVKD. The CDR3 is made up of 12 amino acids. Trimming pared 4 bases from V and 5 bases from J, leaving 5 bases between. Here the CDR3 DNA reads TGTGCCATCAGTGGGACCAATGAAAAACTGTTTTTT. It translates to CAISGTNEKLFF.

The chain joins TRBV20-1 to TRBJ2-1; D may be TRBD1 or TRBD2 (5 bases each). CDR1 is DFQATT and CDR2 is SNEGSKA in the germline V gene (reference sequence). The V end was cut by 7 bases, the J end by 13 bases, with 17 bases between. The CDR3 is 11 residues long. CDR3 sequence (DNA): TGCAGTGTCGAGGGGCAACACCTACAGTTCTTC. It specifies CSVEGQHLQFF.

The chain is built from TRBV6-6 and TRBJ1-3; D remains ambiguous. CDR3 length: 15 amino acids. Germline lookup yields CDR1 MNHNY and CDR2 SVGAGI (reference sequence). V was cut by 4 bases and J by 1 base, with 11 bases left in between. Written as DNA, the CDR3 is TGTGCCAGCAGTTTGACGAGATCGTCTGGAAACACCATATATTTT. Translation gives CASSLTRSSGNTIYF.

This clone was seen only a few times. The chain carries TRBV5-1 and TRBJ1-5; 7 nucleotides align to TRBD1. Germline CDR1 SGHRS, CDR2 YFSETQ. This CDR3 is built from 18 residues. With V trimmed by 1 base and J by 0 bases, 10 bases remained unmatched. This chain's CDR3 is CASSLRPNQGGSNQPQHF. CDR3 DNA sequence: TGCGCCAGCAGCTTGCGACCTAATCAGGGGGGTAGCAATCAGCCCCAGCATTTT. Variable domain in full (rest from reference TRBV5-1 and TRBJ1-5): KAGVTQTPRYLIKTRGQQVTLSCSPISGHRSVSWYQQTPGQGLQFLFEYFSETQRNKGNFPGRFSGRQFSNSRSEMNVSTLELGDSALYLCASSLRPNQGGSNQPQHFGDGTRLSIL.

This chain links TRBV4-2 with TRBJ2-1, with 7 bases matching TRBD2. The V and J ends lost 0 bases and 5 bases, in that order; junction bases with no gene match: 7. Germline CDR1 reads LGHNA; CDR2 reads YNFKEQ. The CDR3 is 16 residues long. CDR3 region: CASSQEGASGNNEQFF. The CDR3, as DNA: TGTGCCAGCAGCCAAGAAGGGGCTAGCGGAAACAATGAGCAGTTCTTC.

This chain joins TRBV19 and TRBJ2-3; tentatively, D is TRBD1 (6 bases). The V gene's germline CDR1 is LNHDA and CDR2 SQIVND (reference sequence). The CDR3 length is 14 residues. With 7 bases removed from V and 4 bases from J, the gap between germline ends came to 15 bases. CDR3 loop: CASNRAYGADTQYF. CDR3 nucleotide sequence: TGTGCCAGTAACAGGGCTTACGGGGCAGATACGCAGTATTTT.

The chain employs TRBV2 and TRBJ2-3, with D perhaps matching TRBD2 (6 bases). The germline V gene encodes CDR1 SNHLY and CDR2 FYNNEI. The CDR3 is 13 residues long. V lost 8 bases and J 7 bases, leaving 16 bases between the germline ends. CDR3 sequence (DNA): TGTGCCAGCGGGACCATAGGAGGGAATACGCAGTATTTT. It is translated as CASGTIGGNTQYF.

This clone was observed a single time. J is TRBJ2-1 and V is TRBV7-2, with D unresolved. Germline CDR1 reads SGHTA; CDR2 reads FQGNSA. With 3 bases removed from V and 6 bases from J, the gap between germline ends came to 12 bases. This CDR3 contains 14 residues. The CDR3 region has the DNA TGTGCCAGCAGCTTGTCGGGCCAGAGCAATGAGCAGTTCTTC. Translation: CASSLSGQSNEQFF.

V is TRBV21-1 and J is TRBJ1-1. TRBV21-1 is marked as a pseudogene. The CDR3 length is 14 residues. DNA of the CDR3: TGTGCCAGCAGCCCTTGCGGGGGTAACACTGAAGCTTTCTTT. Its translation: CASSPCGGNTEAFF.

This sequence joins TRBV13 and TRBJ2-3; D gene unclear. CDR3 length: 15 residues. V was pared by 5 bases and J by 0 bases, with 12 bases between. Germline values: CDR1 PRHDT, CDR2 FYEKMQ (reference sequence). The CDR3 bases are TGTGCCAGCAGCCAACTAAGCCTCAGCACAGATACGCAGTATTTT. Encoded protein: CASSQLSLSTDTQYF. The full variable domain, its missing parts supplied by reference TRBV13 and TRBJ2-3, is AAGVIQSPRHLIKEKRETATLKCYPIPRHDTVYWYQQGPGQDPQFLISFYEKMQSDKGSIPDRFSAQQFSDYHSELNMSSLELGDSALYFCASSQLSLSTDTQYFGPGTRLTVL.

The chain employs TRBV7-2 and TRBJ2-7; no clear D. This CDR3 is 12 amino acids long. Germline V gene data show CDR1 as SGHTA and CDR2 as FQGNSA. V lost 1 base and J 5 bases, leaving 6 bases between the germline ends. CDR3 sequence reads: CASSLDLNEQYF. CDR3 coding DNA: TGTGCCAGCAGCTTAGACCTCAACGAGCAGTACTTC.

The chain couples TRBV5-1 to TRBJ2-3; D is uncertain. This CDR3 comprises 13 residues. Trimming left V 6 bases short and J 2 bases short, with 10 bases between. The germline CDR1 and CDR2 sequences are SGHRS and YFSETQ. The CDR3 nucleotides are TGCGCCAGCACCCTAACAGTCACAGATACGCAGTATTTT. This gives the protein CASTLTVTDTQYF.

Worth noting for this clone: The same CDR3 is also encoded by other DNA sequences in this sample. This chain connects TRBV7-2 to TRBJ2-5; D is perhaps TRBD2 (6 bases). Germline V gene lookup returns CDR1 SGHTA and CDR2 FQGNSA. V dropped 0 bases and J dropped 3 bases, with 11 bases sitting between them. CDR3 size: 15 residues. The CDR3 region has the DNA TGTGCCAGCAGCTTAGCTGGGACTGGAGAAGAGACCCAGTACTTC. This encodes CASSLAGTGEETQYF.

The chain employs TRBV7-3 and TRBJ2-3; unclear D gene. The CDR3 length is 12 residues. The V end lost 8 bases, the J end lost 2 bases, and 8 bases lay between the germline ends. Germline V lookup: CDR1 SGHTA, CDR2 FQGTGA. The CDR3 nucleotides read TGTGCCAGCCAGGACGTCACAGATACGCAGTATTTT. It translates to CASQDVTDTQYF.

Only a few counts were recorded for this clone. The gene calls are TRBV25-1 and TRBJ1-4; a possible D gene is TRBD1 (5 bases). Trimming removed 4 bases from V and 2 bases from J, with 11 bases in between. Germline CDR1 and CDR2: MGHDK and SYGVNS. The CDR3 loop spans 15 amino acids. CDR3 sequence: CASSVTGTTNEKLFF. For the CDR3, the DNA is TGTGCCAGCAGTGTCACCGGGACTACTAATGAAAAACTGTTTTTT.

This clone was seen more than once but under ten times. The chain employs TRBV7-6 and TRBJ2-3; D may be TRBD2 (6 bases). The V and J ends lost 1 base and 2 bases respectively, with 22 bases between them. The V gene's germline CDR1 is SGHVS and CDR2 FNYEAQ. This CDR3 region has 19 residues. The CDR3 nucleotides are TGTGCCAGCAGCTTAGATCGGGGTGTGGTAGCGGAGGCCACAGATACGCAGTATTTT. Protein: CASSLDRGVVAEATDTQYF. Supplemented by reference TRBV7-6 and TRBJ2-3, the full variable domain reads GAGVSQSPRYKVTKRGQDVALRCDPISGHVSLYWYRQALGQGPEFLTYFNYEAQQDKSGLPNDRFSAERPEGSISTLTIQRTEQRDSAMYRCASSLDRGVVAEATDTQYFGPGTRLTVL.

The chain links TRBV19 to TRBJ2-1, with 12 positions matching TRBD2. Losses at the gene ends were 7 bases for V and 6 bases for J; bases not matched to a gene: 4. The germline CDR1 and CDR2 sequences are LNHDA and SQIVND (reference sequence). The CDR3 is made up of 14 amino acids. CDR3 sequence reads: CASTTSGRLNEQFF. CDR3 DNA sequence: TGTGCCAGTACGACTAGCGGGAGACTCAATGAGCAGTTCTTC.